Below, one T cell receptor beta chain is given with its context. This entry is derived from a study of Ad26.COV2.S vaccination and SARS-CoV-2 variants. Study overall: Ad26.COV2.S arm of COV1001 included the donor.

The CDR3 sequence is 13 residues long. V gave up 5 bases and J gave up 5 bases; unmatched junction bases: 6. The germline CDR1 and CDR2 sequences are MNHEY and SVGEGT. Clones were read by immunoSEQ multiplex PCR, and TCRdb kept only the in-frame ones, dropping some. The sample contains approximately 480,000 clones, around 85% of which appear only once. As to treatment: 19 received Ad26.COV2.S at low or high dose, single or two shots; 5 received placebo; per-sample allocation not given. At day 63 after the first vaccine or placebo injection, samples were drawn. An adult of 18-55 years in Boston served as donor.

Specimen: peripheral blood, collected in a trial of Ad26.COV2.S vaccine versus placebo. The TCR comes from a person between 18 and 65 years old who received the Ad26.COV2.S COVID-19 vaccine or a placebo. This chain joins TRBV6-2 or TRBV6-3 and TRBJ2-7, with TRBD1 matching over 7 bases. The CDR3 region has the DNA TGTGCCAGCAGTCGCACAGGGGCCAACGAGCAGTACTTC. The encoded protein is CASSRTGANEQYF.